This T cell receptor beta chain stems from a study of response to subunit inactivated influenza vaccine. Findings of the study overall: Researchers suggested that each seasonal influenza vaccination recruits few new T cells.

MiXCR, run by TCRdb on the RT-PCR reads, gives a single entry per CDR3 protein. The data contain some 600,000 distinct CDR3 sequences, roughly 15% of them singletons. From germline, CDR1 is SQVTM and CDR2 ANQGSEA. V was cut by 1 base and J by 8 bases, with 18 bases left in between. The CDR3 length is 15 residues. This clonotype was seen only a few times. The antigen remains unidentified. The starting material was PBMCs from blood, obtained approximately 15 days before vaccination. The TCR comes from a man aged 50 to 59 who received an inactivated influenza vaccine. V gene TRBV29-1 combines with J gene TRBJ2-1; D ambiguous. The CDR3 DNA reads TGCAGCGTTGAAGGTTCGTTGACGGCCCCGGATGAGCAGTTCTTC. Its translation is CSVEGSLTAPDEQFF.